One and the same sample provided the 3 T cell receptor beta chains below, sequenced in a study of T-cell memory formation after mild COVID-19. MiXCR, run by TCRdb on the 5' RACE reads, gives a single entry per CDR3 protein. The table lists fewer than 700,000 distinct CDR3 sequences, about 20% of them singletons, with 7.5% to 9.5% in the top ten. Sample: PBMCs or a T cell subset sorted from them (not recorded which). All receptors derive from an adult woman who had mild COVID-19 (a few samples of this study predate the infection). Cell type and time point are not known.

There are many counts of this clonotype. The rearrangement links TRBV6-2 or TRBV6-3 to TRBJ2-1; 10 nucleotides match TRBD2. V trimming: 4 bases; J trimming: 0 bases; junction bases outside the gene matches: 6. Looked up from germline, CDR1 is MNHEY and CDR2 is SVGEGT. The CDR3 contains 17 residues. The CDR3 region has the DNA TGTGCCAGCAGTTCCCAACTAGCGGGGAGCTCCTACAATGAGCAGTTCTTC. Protein: CASSSQLAGSSYNEQFF.

This clonotype has a handful of counts. The V call is TRBV12-3 or TRBV12-4, the J call TRBJ2-2; TRBD1 matches 10 bases. V gave up 6 bases and J gave up 3 bases; unmatched junction bases: 4. This CDR3 is 15 amino acids long. The CDR3 spells CASSWDRGDTGELFF. As DNA, the CDR3 is TGTGCCAGCAGCTGGGACAGGGGCGACACCGGGGAGCTGTTTTTT.

This clonotype has a handful of counts. This CDR3 is CASSQGSGDYGYTF. CDR3 bases: TGTGCCAGCAGCCAAGGATCAGGGGACTATGGCTACACCTTC. The chain employs TRBV3-1 and TRBJ1-2; tentatively, D is TRBD1 (6 bases). The CDR3 is 14 residues long. V dropped 1 base and J dropped 3 bases, with 9 bases sitting between them. Germline V lookup: CDR1 LGHDT, CDR2 YNNKEL (reference sequence).